Following are 3 T cell receptor beta chains from one sample sequenced in a study of CD8 T cells in Susac syndrome. When the RNA was reverse transcribed, random hexamers were used with an input of 0.5 to 1 ug. MiXCR, run by TCRdb on the immunoSEQ multiplex PCR reads, gives a single entry per CDR3 protein. This table has fewer than 200,000 distinct CDR3 sequences, roughly 92% appearing once. The sample was CD4+ T cells from PBMCs. The receptors were sampled from a human donor in good health.

The V and J genes are TRBV24-1 and TRBJ2-5; a weak D match, TRBD1 (6 bases). Between the trimmed V and J ends, which lost 7 bases and 3 bases, there was a span of 14 bases. The germline CDR1 and CDR2 sequences are KGHDR and SFDVKD. The CDR3 is made up of 14 amino acids. DNA of the CDR3: TGTGCCACCAGGTTACTGGCAGGGGAAGAGACCCAGTACTTC. It specifies CATRLLAGEETQYF.

DNA of the CDR3: TGTGCCAGCAGTTCCCAGGGAAGAGGTCAGCCCCAGCATTTT. Translated: CASSSQGRGQPQHF. The V call is TRBV6-6, the J call TRBJ1-5; D is perhaps TRBD1 (5 bases). This CDR3 comprises 14 residues. Germline CDR1 and CDR2: MNHNY and SVGAGI (reference sequence). With 4 bases removed from V and 6 bases from J, the gap between germline ends came to 13 bases.

The J gene is TRBJ2-2, the V gene TRBV12-3 or TRBV12-4; D tentatively reads TRBD1 or TRBD2 (5 bases each). This CDR3 region has 14 residues. Trimming left V 7 bases short and J 4 bases short, with 13 bases between. CDR3 residues: CASMHGDGTGELFF. For the CDR3, the DNA is TGTGCCAGCATGCACGGGGACGGCACCGGGGAGCTGTTTTTT.